Shown below are 9 T cell receptor beta chains from a single sample sequenced in a study of T cell changes during pregnancy in multiple sclerosis. Assay used: immunoSEQ multiplex PCR; TCRdb lists only in-frame clones, some missing. The repertoire holds roughly 60,000 clones, with over 80% as singletons. The sample here was CD4+ T cells from peripheral blood mononuclear cells, taken in the first trimester of pregnancy. These receptor sequences come from a female donor with multiple sclerosis, enrolled in a pregnancy study.

J is TRBJ2-1 and V is TRBV6-5; 9 nucleotides align to TRBD2. CDR3 length: 16 residues. Unmatched junction bases numbered 8, after V lost 2 bases and J lost 6 bases. Germline assignment: CDR1 MNHEY and CDR2 SVGAGI. This chain's CDR3 is CASSYVGTSKGNEQFF. Written as DNA, the CDR3 is TGTGCCAGCAGTTACGTGGGGACTAGCAAGGGCAATGAGCAGTTCTTC.

The chain is built from TRBV6-1 and TRBJ1-1, with D possibly matching TRBD1 (6 bases). The CDR3 contains 13 residues. V was cut by 2 bases and J by 4 bases, with 8 bases left in between. Germline CDR1 and CDR2: MNHNS and SASEGT. The CDR3, as DNA: TGTGCCAGCAGTGAACAACAGGGCACTGAAGCTTTCTTT. This encodes CASSEQQGTEAFF.

The J gene is TRBJ2-3, the V gene TRBV7-6, with D unresolved. Germline V gene sequence: CDR1 SGHVS, CDR2 FNYEAQ. The V end was cut by 4 bases, the J end by 2 bases, with 16 bases between. The CDR3 has 16 amino acids. The CDR3 nucleotides read TGTGCCAGCAGCTCCGTCGGCGGAATGGCCACAGATACGCAGTATTTT. Translating it yields CASSSVGGMATDTQYF.

V gene TRBV6-1 combines with J gene TRBJ2-7, with 9 nucleotides matching TRBD1. V was clipped by 3 bases and J by 4 bases; unmatched bases: 4. Per germline, CDR1 MNHNS and CDR2 SASEGT. This CDR3 spans 14 amino acids. The CDR3 here is CASSEVTGGYEQYF. The CDR3 DNA reads TGTGCCAGCAGTGAGGTGACAGGGGGTTACGAGCAGTACTTC.

The chain carries TRBV11-3 and TRBJ2-5; no clear D. The germline V gene has CDR1 SGHNT and CDR2 YENEEA. V lost 1 base to trimming and J lost 5 bases, with 8 bases between them. The CDR3 runs 13 residues. Here the CDR3 DNA reads TGTGCCAGCAGCTTAGGGCTAGAGGAGACCCAGTACTTC. This encodes CASSLGLEETQYF.

The chain recombines TRBV7-9 with TRBJ2-1; a weak D match, TRBD2 (7 bases). There are 15 residues in the CDR3. Germline values: CDR1 SEHNR, CDR2 FQNEAQ (reference sequence). Trimming took off 2 bases at V and 4 bases at J, with 12 bases between the two ends. The CDR3 bases are TGTGCCAGCAGCTTAATAAGGGGGGGATACAATGAGCAGTTCTTC. Protein product: CASSLIRGGYNEQFF.

This chain connects TRBV6-5 to TRBJ1-5; 9 bases align to TRBD1. Germline V lookup: CDR1 MNHEY, CDR2 SVGAGI. After removal of 8 bases from V and 6 bases from J, the junction contained 11 bases not matched to a gene. The CDR3 sequence is 15 residues long. CDR3 DNA sequence: TGTGCCAGCCGCCGTCGGGACAGGGTGAGTCAGCCCCAGCATTTT. This sequence encodes CASRRRDRVSQPQHF.

The rearrangement links TRBV20-1 to TRBJ1-2, with D hard to call. The CDR3 loop spans 11 amino acids. The germline V gene has CDR1 DFQATT and CDR2 SNEGSKA (reference sequence). The DNA for the CDR3 is TGCTCCGGCCTAGCTAACTATGGCTACACCTTC. It translates to CSGLANYGYTF.

The genes are TRBV7-2 and TRBJ2-7, with a weak D call TRBD2 (6 bases). The CDR3 spans 14 residues. CDR1 is SGHTA, CDR2 FQGNSA, per germline. V was shortened by 5 bases and J by 2 bases, with 13 bases between the two germline ends. CDR3 coding DNA: TGTGCCAGCAGCCCCCCATGGGGGGCCTACGAGCAGTACTTC. This encodes CASSPPWGAYEQYF.